What follows describes a single T cell receptor (beta chain). The sample comes from a study of blood T cell repertoires in COVID-19. Looking at the study overall: T cells, B-cell-depleted T cells, or PBMCs provided the cDNA or gDNA that served as material.

The CDR3 has 15 residues. Germline V gene data show CDR1 as LNHDA and CDR2 as SQIVND (reference sequence). V lost 1 base, J lost 4 bases, and 1 base stayed unmatched. Clones were read by immunoSEQ multiplex PCR, and TCRdb kept only the in-frame ones, dropping some. The sample carries around 150,000 clones, roughly 90% recorded once. Seattle researchers signed up patients amid active infection and tracked them longitudinally. Sequences were obtained from peripheral blood. V is TRBV19 and J is TRBJ2-2; 9 bases agree with TRBD2. This clonotype was sampled from a human donor with COVID-19, enrolled during active disease. The donor label of this sample is uncertain. The CDR3 reads CASSIGAGGTGELFF. The CDR3, as DNA: TGTGCCAGTAGTATAGGAGCGGGAGGCACCGGGGAGCTGTTTTTT.